The following is a T cell receptor beta chain sequence with its context. The CDR3 is 18 amino acids. V shed 3 bases and J 5 bases; nucleotides not matched to a gene: 18. CDR1 is MGHRA, CDR2 YSYEKL, per germline. Extraction and reverse transcription of RNA yielded cDNA as the sequencing template. The protocol was immunoSEQ multiplex PCR, while the TCRdb copy is restricted to in-frame clones and leaves out a portion. In the table there are about 150,000 clones, roughly 50% of which are singletons. This entry belongs to a study of CD8+ T cells in alopecia areata. The receptor was derived from a human donor with alopecia areata. The V and J genes are TRBV4-1 and TRBJ2-5; 7 bases align to TRBD2. The specimen sequenced was CD4+ T cells sorted from blood. Here the CDR3 reads CASSQVNIGFVGGETQYF. The CDR3 DNA reads TGCGCCAGCAGCCAGGTTAACATCGGGTTCGTGGGAGGGGAGACCCAGTACTTC.